The 28 T cell receptor beta chains listed next were all sequenced from one sample in a study of regulatory T cells in long-lasting Graves disease. For TCR beta, libraries came from iRepertoire HTBI primers and Arm-PCR of CDR3 regions. In TCRdb, the multiplex PCR reads were re-called with MiXCR into one record per CDR3 protein. Among 530,000 or so distinct CDR3 sequences, 15% to 20% were seen once, and the ten largest hold about 12%. Time point here: newly diagnosed GD, antithyroid drugs for less than 3 months. With RNA extracted from PBMCs as input, the TCR library was made. A further study also used this sample, focusing on T cells in Graves' hyperthyroidism and ophthalmopathy.

Material: peripheral blood mononuclear cells (PBMCs), obtained at new diagnosis, from a patient treated with antithyroid drugs. The receptors were gathered from a man aged 18 to 29 with Graves disease.

The gene calls are TRBV5-1 and TRBJ2-6, with 12 bases aligning to TRBD1. V gave up 4 bases and J gave up 0 bases; unmatched junction bases: 5. CDR1 is SGHRS, CDR2 YFSETQ, per germline. The CDR3 is 18 amino acids. The CDR3 reads CASSPGQGAFSGANVLTF. CDR3 coding DNA: TGCGCCAGCAGCCCGGGACAGGGGGCCTTCTCTGGGGCCAACGTCCTGACTTTC.

This clonotype was picked up many times. The J gene is TRBJ1-6, the V gene TRBV5-1; 12 bases map to TRBD1. V shed 3 bases, J shed 9 bases, and the junction held 7 bases outside the gene matches. CDR3 length: 16 residues. Germline V gene data show CDR1 as SGHRS and CDR2 as YFSETQ. CDR3 loop: CASSSGTGGKGSPLHF. The CDR3 bases are TGCGCCAGCAGCTCGGGGACAGGGGGCAAAGGTTCACCCCTCCACTTT.

This clonotype was found many times. The chain carries TRBV30 and TRBJ2-1; D gene uncertain. Germline assignment: CDR1 GTSNPN and CDR2 SVGIG (reference sequence). This CDR3 is built from 12 residues. V lost 0 bases, J lost 9 bases, and 9 bases lay in between. This chain's CDR3 is CAWSVITIEQFF. For the CDR3, the DNA is TGTGCCTGGAGTGTAATTACCATTGAGCAGTTCTTC.

The chain has TRBV12-3 or TRBV12-4 and TRBJ1-2; D is possibly TRBD1 (6 bases). V gave up 0 bases and J gave up 6 bases, with 14 bases separating them. CDR3 length: 15 residues. CDR3 bases: TGTGCCAGCAGTTTAGCGTTCTCGGGGGCGGATGGCTACACCTTC. It yields the protein CASSLAFSGADGYTF.

The genes are TRBV15 and TRBJ2-1; 7 nucleotides match TRBD2. With V trimmed by 0 bases and J by 9 bases, 11 bases remained unmatched. The CDR3 length is 16 residues. Germline CDR1 and CDR2: LNHNV and YYDKDF (reference sequence). As DNA, the CDR3 is TGTGCCACCAGCAGAGATATGGCTAGCGGAGCCGGTGAGCAGTTCTTC. This translates into CATSRDMASGAGEQFF.

This clonotype was picked up a small number of times. A much bigger clone sits one base away, suggesting this may be a read error. The CDR3 loop is CASSVNSPFGYTF. Here the CDR3 DNA reads TGTGCCAGCAGTGTCAACAGCCCCTTTGGCTACACCTTC. This sequence joins TRBV2 and TRBJ1-2; D not resolved. The CDR3 extends over 13 amino acids. V lost 4 bases, J lost 7 bases, and 13 bases lay in between. The germline V gene has CDR1 SNHLY and CDR2 FYNNEI.

This clonotype has only a few counts. This rearrangement joins TRBV7-9 to TRBJ1-4; 7 bases are a match to TRBD1. CDR1 and CDR2 (germline): SEHNR, FQNEAQ (reference sequence). With V trimmed by 7 bases and J by 8 bases, 7 bases remained unmatched. The length of the CDR3 is 13 residues. CDR3 loop: CASTTGDGEKLFF. The CDR3, as DNA: TGTGCCAGCACAACAGGGGATGGAGAAAAACTGTTTTTT.

V is TRBV20-1 and J is TRBJ2-2; TRBD1 matches at 9 bases. The germline gives CDR1 DFQATT, CDR2 SNEGSKA (reference sequence). Trimming cost V 6 bases and J 5 bases; bases outside gene matches: 7. This CDR3 contains 14 residues. CDR3 sequence reads: CSAEDRGMTGELFF. CDR3 coding DNA: TGCAGTGCAGAGGACAGGGGTATGACCGGGGAGCTGTTTTTT.

This clonotype was observed a few times. The chain links TRBV19 to TRBJ1-1; D ambiguous. Looked up from germline, CDR1 is LNHDA and CDR2 is SQIVND (reference sequence). The CDR3 is 15 amino acids. V was clipped by 3 bases and J by 1 base, with 12 bases between them. CDR3 nucleotides: TGTGCCAGTAGTATGAGTTGGCAGGCGAACACTGAAGCTTTCTTT. It encodes CASSMSWQANTEAFF.

The V gene is TRBV20-1, the J gene TRBJ2-5; the D is unclear. The germline CDR1 and CDR2 sequences are DFQATT and SNEGSKA (reference sequence). Between the trimmed V and J ends, which lost 0 bases and 4 bases, there was a span of 6 bases. The CDR3 consists of 12 residues. The CDR3 coding sequence is TGCAGTGCTAGAGACCTGGTAGAGACCCAGTACTTC. Its translation: CSARDLVETQYF.

The CDR3 nucleotides read TGTGCCAGCACCATGAAGGTTTATGGGGCTAGCGGGAGCGGGGGCCAAGAGACCCAGTACTTC. Translating gives CASTMKVYGASGSGGQETQYF. V usage is TRBV7-9 and J usage is TRBJ2-5; 10 bases match TRBD2. Germline trimming cut 7 bases from V and 1 base from J; bases unmatched to any gene: 24. Germline V lookup: CDR1 SEHNR, CDR2 FQNEAQ (reference sequence). The CDR3 has 21 amino acids.

The chain joins TRBV20-1 to TRBJ1-6; 8 bases are shared with TRBD1. The germline V gene encodes CDR1 DFQATT and CDR2 SNEGSKA (reference sequence). The V segment lost 5 bases and the J segment 1 base; nucleotides outside the gene matches: 4. This CDR3 is built from 15 residues. The DNA for the CDR3 is TGCAGTGCTCAGGGGGCCGAGTCCTATAATTCACCCCTCCACTTT. Amino acid sequence: CSAQGAESYNSPLHF.

This clonotype was picked up many times. The DNA for the CDR3 is TGTGCCAGCAGGGATGTCTATAGCAATCAGCCCCAGCATTTT. It yields the protein CASRDVYSNQPQHF. The chain recombines TRBV6-1 with TRBJ1-5; D unresolved. The CDR3 is 14 amino acids. Deletions cut 6 bases from V and 0 bases from J, with 9 bases between. CDR1 is MNHNS, CDR2 SASEGT, per germline.

In its sample, this clonotype was seen a few times. The V call is TRBV20-1, the J call TRBJ2-1; D remains ambiguous. V shed 6 bases and J shed 0 bases, with 15 bases lying between them. The CDR3 is 15 amino acids. CDR1 is DFQATT and CDR2 is SNEGSKA in the germline V gene (reference sequence). The CDR3 DNA is TGCAGTGCGGTTAGCCACCTCACCTCCTACAATGAGCAGTTCTTC. It is translated as CSAVSHLTSYNEQFF.

This clonotype was counted at least ten times. V usage is TRBV27 and J usage is TRBJ2-7; 9 nucleotides match TRBD1. Germline V gene data show CDR1 as MNHEY and CDR2 as SMNVEV (reference sequence). Trimming at V came to 3 bases and at J to 5 bases, leaving 8 bases not matched to a gene. This CDR3 has 15 amino acids. CDR3 amino acids: CASSFPGTGKDEQYF. The DNA for the CDR3 is TGTGCCAGCAGTTTTCCCGGGACAGGGAAGGACGAGCAGTACTTC.

This clonotype has more than one count but fewer than ten. The V call is TRBV6-1, the J call TRBJ2-1; 8 bases fit TRBD1. The germline V gene encodes CDR1 MNHNS and CDR2 SASEGT. This CDR3 spans 16 amino acids. The V segment lost 4 bases and the J segment 7 bases; nucleotides outside the gene matches: 12. The CDR3 loop is CASSAMSGGADNEQFF. The DNA for the CDR3 is TGTGCCAGCAGTGCTATGTCAGGGGGCGCGGATAATGAGCAGTTCTTC.

In its sample, this clonotype was seen many times. CDR3 in DNA: TGTGCCAGCAGTTCTAGCGGGAGTGGGAATGAGCAGTTCTTC. Its translation: CASSSSGSGNEQFF. This chain links TRBV11-2 with TRBJ2-1; 10 nucleotides line up with TRBD2. The V and J ends lost 6 bases and 7 bases, in that order; junction bases with no gene match: 6. This CDR3 region has 14 residues. Germline CDR1 SGHAT, CDR2 FQNNGV.

The rearrangement uses TRBV30 and TRBJ1-1; 7 bases agree with TRBD1. The CDR3 extends over 14 amino acids. CDR1 GTSNPN and CDR2 SVGIG come from the germline V gene (reference sequence). The J segment lost 8 bases and the V segment lost 3 bases, leaving 12 bases of the junction unmatched. The CDR3 DNA is TGTGCCTGGAGCCACGGGACAGCCACCCGGGAAGCTTTCTTT. This gives the protein CAWSHGTATREAFF.

This clonotype has a handful of counts. This chain joins TRBV29-1 and TRBJ2-3; TRBD2 matches at 9 bases. CDR1 SQVTM and CDR2 ANQGSEA come from the germline V gene. The CDR3 sequence is 15 residues long. J gave up 1 base and V 6 bases, and 8 bases lay outside the gene matches. The chain's CDR3 is CSVSRLAGRTDTQYF. In DNA, the CDR3 is TGCAGCGTCAGTCGGCTAGCGGGGCGCACAGATACGCAGTATTTT.

This clonotype was counted ten times or more. V usage is TRBV27 and J usage is TRBJ2-3; the D call may be TRBD1 or TRBD2 (5 bases each). The CDR3 sequence is 14 residues long. Germline V gives CDR1 MNHEY, CDR2 SMNVEV (reference sequence). V was trimmed by 8 bases and J by 2 bases, leaving 14 bases between them. DNA for the CDR3: TGTGCCAGCCGGTTTGGGGGTTCCACAGATACGCAGTATTTT. It is translated as CASRFGGSTDTQYF.

The chain employs TRBV6-1 and TRBJ2-5; D unclear. The V and J ends lost 1 base and 4 bases respectively, with 7 bases between them. Germline-derived CDR1 and CDR2 are MNHNS and SASEGT. The CDR3 is made up of 13 amino acids. The CDR3 is CASSEVSGETQYF. CDR3 nucleotide sequence: TGTGCCAGCAGTGAAGTTTCGGGAGAGACCCAGTACTTC.

The chain has TRBV11-2 and TRBJ2-5, with D perhaps matching TRBD1 (5 bases). V was cut by 5 bases and J by 4 bases, with 17 bases left in between. The length of the CDR3 is 15 residues. Germline V gene sequence: CDR1 SGHAT, CDR2 FQNNGV. The CDR3 DNA follows: TGTGCCAGCAGCGACACCAGGGTGCATGGAGAGACCCAGTACTTC. Translated, it gives CASSDTRVHGETQYF.

A note on this clonotype: This clone may be a read error of a much larger clone one base away. The CDR3 nucleotides are TGCAGTGCTCCCGGGACCCAAGATGGTGGGGCCCAGTACTTC. It specifies CSAPGTQDGGAQYF. This chain joins TRBV20-1 and TRBJ2-3; D might be TRBD1 or TRBD2, each matching 5 bases. The DNA end is more similar to TRBJ2-5, so the J call may be wrong. The CDR3 is 14 residues long. Per the germline V gene, CDR1 is DFQATT and CDR2 is SNEGSKA (reference sequence).

In this sample, this clonotype turned up many times. The junction does not match germline at one end; this may be a read error. This chain uses TRBV12-3 or TRBV12-4 with TRBJ1-6; no definite D call. The CDR3 contains 14 residues. The DNA of the CDR3 is TGTGCCAGCAGATTAGACACGGTGGGTTCACCCCTCCACTTT. This gives the protein CASRLDTVGSPLHF.

This clonotype was seen only once. This sequence joins TRBV9 and TRBJ1-2; D remains unclear. The germline gives CDR1 SGDLS, CDR2 YYNGEE. This CDR3 is 14 amino acids long. Trimming took off 1 base at V and 3 bases at J, with 10 bases between the two ends. The CDR3 here is CASSVIPPDYGYTF. The CDR3 DNA reads TGTGCCAGCAGCGTAATCCCCCCAGACTATGGCTACACCTTC.

Remarks on this clonotype: This may be a read error, as it is one base from a much larger clone. The chain couples TRBV27 to TRBJ2-1, with D tentatively TRBD1 (6 bases). The CDR3 extends over 16 amino acids. Germline values: CDR1 MNHEY, CDR2 SMNVEV (reference sequence). The CDR3 sequence: CASSPSTRFWDNERFF. DNA of the CDR3: TGTGCCAGCAGTCCCTCGACACGTTTTTGGGACAATGAGCGGTTCTTC.

This clonotype was observed at least ten times. The chain links TRBV20-1 to TRBJ2-7; D is perhaps TRBD1 (5 bases). Trimming pared 0 bases from V and 0 bases from J, leaving 9 bases between. The CDR3 sequence is 14 residues long. In germline, CDR1 is DFQATT, CDR2 SNEGSKA (reference sequence). This chain's CDR3 is CSARDPRDSYEQYF. The DNA for the CDR3 is TGCAGTGCTAGAGATCCCAGGGACTCCTACGAGCAGTACTTC.

This clonotype was counted ten times or more. This chain joins TRBV12-3 or TRBV12-4 and TRBJ1-5, with 7 bases matching TRBD1. The CDR3 spans 17 residues. The J segment lost 4 bases and the V segment lost 4 bases, leaving 13 bases of the junction unmatched. CDR3 amino acids: CASSSQMDTGVNQPQHF. The CDR3 nucleotides read TGTGCCAGCAGTTCCCAGATGGATACAGGGGTGAATCAGCCCCAGCATTTT.